This TCR beta chain was observed in a study of early T cells in non-severe SARS-CoV-2 infection. About the research overall: From unsorted whole blood, bulk RNA was sequenced, and the chains remained unpaired.

The germline gives CDR1 SGHTA, CDR2 FQGNSA. The CDR3 is 16 residues long. V shed 4 bases and J 8 bases; nucleotides not matched to a gene: 10. This clonotype was seen only a few times. The target antigen is unknown. Unique molecular identifiers tagged individual cDNA molecules. TCRdb itself ran the 5' RACE reads through MiXCR, one entry per CDR3 protein. The data hold some 98,000 distinct CDR3 sequences, with around 10% observed a single time. Study-wide results and limits: The study's VDJdb matching favored anti-spike CD8 responses and missed private and CD4 specificities.

The sequenced sample consisted of whole blood. This clonotype was sampled from an adult who was a healthcare worker with PCR-confirmed SARS-CoV-2 infection or an uninfected control (not recorded which). The rearrangement links TRBV7-2 to TRBJ1-6; TRBD1 agrees at 8 bases. The CDR3 DNA reads as TGTGCCAGCAGCTCACGCAGGGGGCGTCGGGATTCACCCCTCCACTTT. Protein: CASSSRRGRRDSPLHF.